The 5 T cell receptor beta chains in this list originate from one sample, sequenced in a study of response to subunit inactivated influenza vaccine. Each CDR3 protein is one row after TCRdb ran MiXCR on the RT-PCR reads. Of roughly 500,000 distinct CDR3 sequences detected, more than 15% appear once; the ten largest clones hold 3%. Sequenced here: CD4+ T cells sorted from PBMCs, sampled around 2 years after vaccination. Receptor source: a man between 50 and 69 years old who received an inactivated influenza vaccine.

This chain connects TRBV27 to TRBJ2-3; TRBD2 agrees at 11 bases. With V trimmed by 4 bases and J by 2 bases, 11 bases remained unmatched. Germline V CDR1 and CDR2: MNHEY, SMNVEV (reference sequence). CDR3 length equals 18 residues. Written as DNA, the CDR3 is TGTGCCAGCAGTTCACGCCCCGGACTAGCGGGCGCCACAGATACGCAGTATTTT. The encoded protein is CASSSRPGLAGATDTQYF.

In this sample, this clonotype turned up a few times. This chain links TRBV9 with TRBJ1-1; unclear D gene. Between the trimmed V and J ends, which lost 0 bases and 3 bases, there was a span of 6 bases. This CDR3 is 13 amino acids long. Germline V gene lookup returns CDR1 SGDLS and CDR2 YYNGEE. Written as DNA, the CDR3 is TGTGCCAGCAGCGTAGAGGAATACACTGAAGCTTTCTTT. Residues: CASSVEEYTEAFF.

This clonotype was detected a few times. V gene TRBV2 combines with J gene TRBJ1-3; D not certain. V was pared by 5 bases and J by 6 bases, with 5 bases between. CDR1 and CDR2 (germline): SNHLY, FYNNEI. This CDR3 comprises 11 residues. The CDR3 DNA is TGTGCCAGCAGTCCGAAAAACACCATATATTTT. The encoded protein is CASSPKNTIYF.

This clonotype was observed many times. V and J are TRBV10-3 and TRBJ1-4, with 11 bases aligning to TRBD1. The length of the CDR3 is 15 residues. The V segment lost 4 bases and the J segment 7 bases; nucleotides outside the gene matches: 5. Per the germline V gene, CDR1 is ENHRY and CDR2 is SYGVKD. CDR3 loop: CAISGAGQGVEKLFF. The CDR3 DNA reads TGTGCCATCAGTGGAGCGGGACAGGGGGTTGAAAAACTGTTTTTT.

This clonotype was detected many times. For the CDR3, the DNA is TGTGCCAGCAGAACCACTAGCGGGCCCTCCTACGAGCAGTACTTC. The encoded protein is CASRTTSGPSYEQYF. The chain joins TRBV6-1 to TRBJ2-7; 9 nucleotides match TRBD2. Trimming removed 6 bases from V and 0 bases from J; junction bases left unmatched: 6. The CDR3 sequence is 15 residues long. The germline gives CDR1 MNHNS, CDR2 SASEGT.